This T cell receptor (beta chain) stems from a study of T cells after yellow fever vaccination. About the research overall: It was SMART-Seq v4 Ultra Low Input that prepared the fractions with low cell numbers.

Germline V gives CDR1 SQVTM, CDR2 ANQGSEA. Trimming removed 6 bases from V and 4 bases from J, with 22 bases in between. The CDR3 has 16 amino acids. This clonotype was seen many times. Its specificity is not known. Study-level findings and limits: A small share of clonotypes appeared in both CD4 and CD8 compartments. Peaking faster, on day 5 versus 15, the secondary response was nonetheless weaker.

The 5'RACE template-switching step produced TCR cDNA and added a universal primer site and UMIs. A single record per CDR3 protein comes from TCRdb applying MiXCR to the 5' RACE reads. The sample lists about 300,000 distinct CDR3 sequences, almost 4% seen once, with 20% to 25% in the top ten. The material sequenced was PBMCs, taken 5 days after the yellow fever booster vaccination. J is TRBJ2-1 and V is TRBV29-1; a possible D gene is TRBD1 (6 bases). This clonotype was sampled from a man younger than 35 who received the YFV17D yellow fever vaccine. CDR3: CSVTRPPGASYNEQFF. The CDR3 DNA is TGCAGCGTGACGAGACCCCCAGGGGCATCGTACAATGAGCAGTTCTTC.